These T cell receptor beta chains were read from a single sample in a study of cytomegalovirus exposure and HLA in healthy donors. Using immunoSEQ multiplex PCR, the repertoire was profiled, and TCRdb retains in-frame clones only, with some absent. The data contain 130,000 to 150,000 clones, 82% of them singletons. Sequencing used PBMCs. The receptors were sampled from a woman aged 60 to 75 in good health and CMV-seropositive. Each CDR3 is given with its conserved first and last residue. D genes are given only for firm matches. The size field is filled for only some rows; it gives once, few, many or a size class.

>NA|TRBV6-6|TRBJ1-2|NA
CASSYGQIYGYTF
TGTGCCAGCAGTTACGGCCAGATCTATGGCTACACCTTC
>TRBD1|TRBV29-1|TRBJ2-5|once
CTTDREETQYF
TGCACCACCGACAGGGAAGAGACCCAGTACTTC
>TRBD1|TRBV4-3|TRBJ1-1|few
CASSRGTGYDTEAFF
TGCGCCAGCAGCCGCGGGACAGGGTACGACACTGAAGCTTTCTTT
>TRBD1|TRBV5-1|TRBJ1-4|few
CASSLTGNRNEKLFF
TGCGCCAGCAGCCTGACAGGGAATCGGAATGAAAAACTGTTTTTT
>TRBD1|TRBV5-1|TRBJ1-4|NA
CASSTAGTGAGKLFF
TGCGCCAGCAGCACAGCCGGGACAGGGGCGGGAAAACTGTTTTTT
>NA|TRBV7-3|TRBJ2-3|NA
CASSLIVSDTQYF
TGTGCCAGCAGCTTAATAGTTTCAGATACGCAGTATTTT
>TRBD2|TRBV29-1|TRBJ2-1|NA
CSVATSGSKDEQFF
TGCAGCGTTGCCACTAGCGGGAGTAAAGATGAGCAGTTCTTC
>NA|TRBV29-1|TRBJ1-1|NA
CSAITGASTEAFF
TGCAGCGCAATCACGGGAGCGAGCACTGAAGCTTTCTTT
>NA|TRBV5-6|TRBJ2-5|NA
CASRSKVRGEETQYF
TGTGCCAGCAGATCCAAGGTGCGGGGTGAAGAGACCCAGTACTTC
>NA|TRBV5-1|TRBJ2-3|NA
CASSFTVRGADTQYF
TGCGCCAGCAGCTTTACTGTCAGGGGGGCCGATACGCAGTATTTT
>NA|TRBV18|TRBJ2-2|few
CASSPTGPDTGELFF
TGTGCCAGCTCACCTACAGGACCAGACACCGGGGAGCTGTTTTTT
>NA|TRBV6-5|TRBJ1-1|NA
CASSYDRLNTEAFF
TGTGCCAGCAGTTACGACAGGCTGAACACTGAAGCTTTCTTT
>TRBD2|TRBV19|TRBJ2-7|few
CATKEREGPYEQYF
TGTGCCACCAAGGAGCGGGAGGGCCCCTACGAGCAGTACTTC
>TRBD2|TRBV5-4|TRBJ2-1|NA
CASSLGGLAAVDEQFF
TGTGCCAGCAGCTTGGGAGGACTAGCGGCAGTGGATGAGCAGTTCTTC
>NA|TRBV9|TRBJ2-7|NA
CASSPDPSGEQYF
TGTGCCAGCAGCCCAGACCCCTCGGGCGAGCAGTACTTC
>NA|TRBV5-4|TRBJ2-7|NA
CASSRGDSYEQYF
TGTGCCAGCAGTCGCGGAGACTCCTACGAGCAGTACTTC
>TRBD2|TRBV7-3|TRBJ2-3|NA
CASSLALAGSGTDTQYF
TGTGCCAGCAGCTTAGCTCTAGCGGGATCGGGCACAGATACGCAGTATTTT
>NA|TRBV7-6|TRBJ2-5|NA
CASRLQGGPGVETQYF
TGTGCCAGCAGGCTTCAGGGGGGCCCGGGGGTGGAGACCCAGTACTTC
>NA|TRBV7-8|TRBJ2-3|NA
CASSLEAGSADTQYF
TGTGCCAGCAGCTTAGAGGCCGGGTCGGCAGATACGCAGTATTTT
>NA|TRBV4-2|TRBJ1-1|NA
CASSQVGGYNTEAFF
TGTGCCAGCAGCCAAGTAGGAGGGTATAACACTGAAGCTTTCTTT
>TRBD2|TRBV27|TRBJ2-7|few
CASSFGLAYEQYF
TGTGCCAGCAGTTTTGGACTAGCCTACGAGCAGTACTTC
>TRBD1|TRBV6-1|TRBJ1-1|few
CASRDRAITEAFF
TGTGCCAGCAGGGACAGGGCCATCACTGAAGCTTTCTTT
>TRBD1|TRBV7-9|TRBJ1-6|NA
CASSPTGADNSPLHF
TGTGCCAGCAGCCCGACAGGGGCCGATAATTCACCCCTCCACTTT
>TRBD2|TRBV2|TRBJ2-1|NA
CASGALAASGEQFF
TGTGCCAGCGGCGCGCTAGCGGCGAGTGGGGAGCAGTTCTTC
>TRBD1|TRBV5-1|TRBJ2-7|NA
CASSLKGAGSYEQYF
TGCGCCAGCAGCTTGAAGGGGGCAGGGTCCTACGAGCAGTACTTC
>NA|TRBV6-5|TRBJ1-2|NA
CASSYSGAAKGYTF
TGTGCCAGCAGTTATAGTGGGGCGGCGAAAGGCTACACCTTC
>NA|TRBV19|TRBJ2-2|NA
CASSTFGQNTGELFF
TGTGCCAGTAGTACCTTCGGACAGAACACCGGGGAGCTGTTTTTT
>NA|TRBV6-5|TRBJ1-1|NA
CASSYVEVTEAFF
TGTGCCAGCAGTTACGTGGAGGTCACTGAAGCTTTCTTT
>TRBD1|TRBV6-5|TRBJ1-3|NA
CASSQDRAQGNTIYF
TGTGCCAGCAGCCAAGACAGGGCTCAGGGAAACACCATATATTTT
>TRBD1|TRBV30|TRBJ2-2|few
CAWTRQGQNTGELFF
TGTGCCTGGACTAGACAGGGCCAAAACACCGGGGAGCTGTTTTTT
>TRBD2|TRBV29-1|TRBJ2-3|NA
CSVPKAGTSGTDTQYF
TGCAGCGTGCCGAAAGCCGGGACTAGCGGAACAGATACGCAGTATTTT
>NA|TRBV28|TRBJ2-7|NA
CASSLGAYEQYF
TGTGCCAGCAGTTTAGGGGCTTACGAGCAGTACTTC
>NA|TRBV7-2|TRBJ1-2|NA
CASSLEAGLFSGYTF
TGTGCCAGCAGCTTAGAGGCAGGGCTCTTCTCTGGCTACACCTTC
>TRBD1|TRBV28|TRBJ1-5|NA
CASSLRDRGFGGNQPQHF
TGTGCCAGCAGCCTCCGGGACAGGGGGTTTGGTGGCAATCAGCCCCAGCATTTT
>NA|TRBV1|TRBJ2-5|NA
CTSSQDSGGQETQYF
TGCACCAGCAGCCAAGATTCCGGAGGCCAAGAGACCCAGTACTTC
>TRBD1|TRBV11-2|TRBJ2-5|NA
CASSFDRGGLSETQYF
TGTGCCAGCAGCTTCGACAGGGGAGGATTATCAGAGACCCAGTACTTC
>TRBD1|TRBV5-4|TRBJ2-4|NA
CASSLGGTGVVKNIQYF
TGTGCCAGCAGCTTGGGTGGGACAGGGGTGGTCAAAAACATTCAGTACTTC
>TRBD1|TRBV27|TRBJ2-3|NA
CASHQGAWSDTQYF
TGTGCCAGCCATCAGGGGGCCTGGTCAGATACGCAGTATTTT
>NA|TRBV20-1|TRBJ2-7|once
CSAQSGASSPF
TGCAGTGCCCAAAGCGGCGCGTCTTCTCCCTTC
>TRBD2|TRBV4-2|TRBJ2-3|few
CASSQEGGTDTQYF
TGTGCCAGCAGCCAAGAGGGGGGGACAGATACGCAGTATTTT
>TRBD2|TRBV2|TRBJ2-7|NA
CASSEGGRVYEQYF
TGTGCCAGCAGTGAAGGCGGGAGGGTCTACGAGCAGTACTTC
>NA|TRBV10-3|TRBJ2-1|NA
CAISELGNEGRNEQFF
TGTGCCATCAGTGAGCTTGGAAATGAGGGTCGCAATGAGCAGTTCTTC
>NA|TRBV29-1|TRBJ2-7|NA
CSVEDSSYEQYF
TGCAGCGTTGAAGACAGCTCCTACGAGCAGTACTTC
>TRBD1|TRBV18|TRBJ2-1|once
CASSSPDRGGNEQFF
TGTGCCAGCTCGTCGCCCGACAGGGGCGGCAATGAGCAGTTCTTC